This T cell receptor (beta chain) appears in the sequencing data of a study of T cell repertoires in cytomegalovirus infection. Study information: TCR beta signatures that were public indicated CMV infection and matching HLA type. Notes on the study in general: The ex vivo response was dominated by HLA-C-restricted CMV-specific TCR beta clonotypes.

In regard to this clonotype: As yet, its antigen is unknown.

TCRdb called the reads again in MiXCR, with one record for every CDR3 protein. The table has approximately 170,000 distinct CDR3 sequences, approximately 17% seen once. This receptor was taken from a human donor in good health (CMV status not recorded). Some clones in this sample may be carry-over from other donors' samples. The material sequenced was CD8+ T cells from PBMCs.

DNA of the CDR3: TGTGCCAGCAGGTCTAGCGGGAGTTCAGAAGTCTACAATGAGCAGTTCTTC. The encoded protein is CASRSSGSSEVYNEQFF. This chain connects TRBV4-2 to TRBJ2-1; 10 positions match TRBD2. The CDR3 is 17 residues long. Germline V CDR1 and CDR2: LGHNA, YNFKEQ. Trimming removed 6 bases from V and 3 bases from J; junction bases left unmatched: 11.